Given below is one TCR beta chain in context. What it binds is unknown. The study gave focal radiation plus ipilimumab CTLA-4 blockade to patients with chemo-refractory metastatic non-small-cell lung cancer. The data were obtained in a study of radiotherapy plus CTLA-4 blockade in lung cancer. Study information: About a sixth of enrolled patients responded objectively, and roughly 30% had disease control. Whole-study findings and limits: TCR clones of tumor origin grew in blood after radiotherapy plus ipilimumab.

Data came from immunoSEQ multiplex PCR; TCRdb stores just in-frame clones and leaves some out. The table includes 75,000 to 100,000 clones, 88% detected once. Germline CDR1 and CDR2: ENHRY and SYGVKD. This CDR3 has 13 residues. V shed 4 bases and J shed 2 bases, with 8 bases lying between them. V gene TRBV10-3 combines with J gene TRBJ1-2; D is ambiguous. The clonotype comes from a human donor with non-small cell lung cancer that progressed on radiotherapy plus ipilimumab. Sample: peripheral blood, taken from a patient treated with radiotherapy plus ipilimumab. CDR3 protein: CAISVSGNYGYTF. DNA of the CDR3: TGTGCCATCAGTGTGTCGGGGAACTATGGCTACACCTTC.